The rows below give T cell receptor beta chains drawn from one sample of a study of blood T cell repertoires in COVID-19. Libraries were prepared by immunoSEQ multiplex PCR; TCRdb keeps only in-frame clonotypes and omits some of them. The table has 310,000 or so clones, around 90% seen once; the top ten hold around 8.9%. Source material: PBMCs or T cells enriched from blood (not recorded which). The origin of the receptors is a woman between 18 and 29 years old who had recovered from COVID-19. Each CDR3 is given with its conserved first and last residue. The D gene is left open where the match is weak. Clone size is not always given. Where it is, it says once, few, many or a class for expanded clones.

d_gene	j_gene	abundance	v_gene	CDR3nt	CDR3aa
NA	TRBJ2-3	NA	TRBV10-1	TGCGCCCCTCCCGGAGTAGTCACAGATACGCAGTATTTT	CAPPGVVTDTQYF
NA	TRBJ1-3	NA	TRBV7-2	TGTGCCAGCAGCTTAGGAGGACTGCCTCTGGGAAACACCATATATTTT	CASSLGGLPLGNTIYF
NA	TRBJ2-1	NA	TRBV3-1/TRBV3-2	TGTGCCAGCAGCCAAGAGATGGAGTTTCCCCACAATGAGCAGTTCTTC	CASSQEMEFPHNEQFF
TRBD2	TRBJ2-7	NA	TRBV3-1/TRBV3-2	TGTGCCAGCAGCCAAGCCCGGACTAGCGGGAACTACGAGCAGTACTTC	CASSQARTSGNYEQYF
TRBD1	TRBJ1-5	NA	TRBV5-6	TGTGCCAGCAGCCTCTCTGGGGCAGGGGGTAGGTCCCAGCATTTT	CASSLSGAGGRSQHF
NA	TRBJ1-2	NA	TRBV18	TGTGCCAGCTCCCCCGGGTACCCCTATGGCTACACCTTC	CASSPGYPYGYTF
NA	TRBJ2-3	NA	TRBV7-3	TGTGCCAGCAGCTTAAACAGGGGCACAGATACGCAGTATTTT	CASSLNRGTDTQYF
TRBD2	TRBJ2-1	once	TRBV7-8	TGTGCCAGCAGCTTAAACTTTAGCGGGGGAGCTATCTACAATGAGCAGTTCTTC	CASSLNFSGGAIYNEQFF
NA	TRBJ1-2	NA	TRBV4-1	TGCGCCAGCAGCCAATTGGCCAGGGCGGTGGGTGGCTACACCTTC	CASSQLARAVGGYTF
TRBD2	TRBJ2-3	NA	TRBV4-2	TGTGCCAGCAGCCTAAGGGCTCATCTTCGCGGCGGGCTAGCGGGAGGGCCGGATACGCAGTATTTT	CASSLRAHLRGGLAGGPDTQYF
TRBD2	TRBJ2-3	NA	TRBV11-3	TGTGCCAGCAGCCCGGGACTAGCGGGAGGTGAGACAGATACGCAGTATTTT	CASSPGLAGGETDTQYF
NA	TRBJ1-1	NA	TRBV5-1	TGCGCCAGCAGCACCATGACCGGGAACCCTGAAGCTTTCTTT	CASSTMTGNPEAFF
NA	TRBJ2-2	NA	TRBV13	TGTGCCAGCAGCTTAGGTCTACCACTCCATACTGGGGAGCTGTTTTTT	CASSLGLPLHTGELFF
NA	TRBJ1-2	once	TRBV7-2	TGTGCCAGCAGCTTAGTGCGGGGAAGTCCTGGCTACACCTTC	CASSLVRGSPGYTF